One and the same sample provided the 20 T cell receptor beta chains below, sequenced in a study of blood T cell repertoires in COVID-19. Sequenced by immunoSEQ multiplex PCR; TCRdb stores in-frame clones only, minus some. Counted here are under 150,000 clones, nearly 85% occurring once; the ten biggest clones make up around 3.9%. The specimen was PBMCs or T cells enriched from blood (not recorded which). These receptors were obtained from a man aged 50 to 60 in a cohort exposed to, infected with or recovered from COVID-19 (not recorded which).

J is TRBJ2-1 and V is TRBV11-2, with 10 positions matching TRBD2. This CDR3 comprises 16 residues. V was clipped by 5 bases and J by 10 bases; unmatched bases: 14. CDR1 is SGHAT and CDR2 is FQNNGV in the germline V gene. In DNA, the CDR3 is TGTGCCAGCAGCCCCTTAGCGGGAGGTCATCGGGGGGAGCAGTTCTTC. Translating it yields CASSPLAGGHRGEQFF.

The chain links TRBV6-6 to TRBJ1-5; D might be TRBD1 (5 bases). The germline V gene has CDR1 MNHNY and CDR2 SVGAGI (reference sequence). The V end lost 10 bases, the J end lost 0 bases, and 10 bases lay between the germline ends. The CDR3 covers 13 residues. The CDR3 bases are TGTGCCACCAGGGCAGTTAGCAATCAGCCCCAGCATTTT. Translation gives CATRAVSNQPQHF.

The V and J genes are TRBV19 and TRBJ1-2, with a weak D call TRBD1 (5 bases). The germline CDR1 and CDR2 sequences are LNHDA and SQIVND (reference sequence). V dropped 4 bases and J dropped 2 bases, with 14 bases sitting between them. The CDR3 spans 15 residues. CDR3 sequence reads: CASSKLDSMNYGYTF. CDR3 in DNA: TGTGCCAGTAGTAAGCTCGACAGCATGAACTATGGCTACACCTTC.

V and J are TRBV20-1 and TRBJ2-5; D may be TRBD2 (5 bases). Per the germline V gene, CDR1 is DFQATT and CDR2 is SNEGSKA (reference sequence). This CDR3 is 11 amino acids long. V was clipped by 7 bases and J by 1 base, with 7 bases between them. The CDR3 spells CSEGGQETQYF. The CDR3 DNA follows: TGCAGTGAAGGAGGCCAAGAGACCCAGTACTTC.

The J gene is TRBJ2-5, the V gene TRBV30; the D gene is possibly TRBD1 (6 bases). The CDR3 has 13 residues. Germline loops: CDR1 GTSNPN, CDR2 SVGIG (reference sequence). V lost 2 bases and J 6 bases, leaving 13 bases between the germline ends. CDR3 DNA sequence: TGTGCCTGGAGTCCAGGGGTAGAACAGACCCAGTACTTC. Translating gives CAWSPGVEQTQYF.

The V and J genes are TRBV10-1 and TRBJ2-7; D might be TRBD2 (5 bases). This CDR3 spans 14 amino acids. The ends were cut back, 1 base at V and 6 bases at J, with 13 bases in the middle. CDR1 is WNHNN and CDR2 is SYGVQD in the germline V gene (reference sequence). CDR3: CASSEYRGSGEQYF. The DNA of the CDR3 is TGCGCCAGCAGTGAGTATCGGGGAAGCGGCGAGCAGTACTTC.

The chain joins TRBV21-1 to TRBJ1-6. TRBV21-1 is noted as a pseudogene. The CDR3 is made up of 15 amino acids. The CDR3 nucleotides are TGTGCCAGCAGCAAAGAGGAGGTAGTCGGATCACCCCTCCACTTT. Its translation is CASSKEEVVGSPLHF.

This chain joins TRBV27 and TRBJ1-1; weak D call: TRBD1 (6 bases). The germline gives CDR1 MNHEY, CDR2 SMNVEV (reference sequence). CDR3 length: 14 residues. Between the trimmed V and J ends, which lost 6 bases and 1 base, there was a span of 12 bases. The CDR3 DNA is TGTGCCAGCAGGCTGACAGGAACGAACACTGAAGCTTTCTTT. Translating gives CASRLTGTNTEAFF.

This clone came up once. The genes are TRBV6-5 and TRBJ1-2; 7 positions agree with TRBD1. The V gene's germline CDR1 is MNHEY and CDR2 SVGAGI. CDR3 length: 13 amino acids. The J segment lost 8 bases and the V segment lost 1 base, leaving 4 bases of the junction unmatched. CDR3 residues: CASSYFRGLGYTF. The CDR3 nucleotides are TGTGCCAGCAGTTACTTCAGGGGGTTGGGCTACACCTTC.

The chain has TRBV5-1 and TRBJ2-1; 10 nucleotides match TRBD2. The germline gives CDR1 SGHRS, CDR2 YFSETQ. CDR3 length: 14 residues. Germline trimming cut 6 bases from V and 6 bases from J; bases unmatched to any gene: 6. The CDR3 is CASTLAGEVNEQFF. CDR3 nucleotide sequence: TGCGCCAGCACTCTAGCGGGAGAGGTCAATGAGCAGTTCTTC.

This clone was counted a few times. The V gene is TRBV16, the J gene TRBJ1-1; a possible D gene is TRBD1 (5 bases). The V gene lost 6 bases and the J gene lost 11 bases, with 16 bases spanning the gap. The CDR3 has 12 amino acids. Germline assignment: CDR1 KGHSY and CDR2 FQNENV. The CDR3 sequence is CASSSRGRRAFF. DNA for the CDR3: TGTGCCAGCAGTTCTCGGGGGAGGAGGGCTTTCTTT.

V usage is TRBV13 and J usage is TRBJ2-1; 9 nucleotides align to TRBD2. Per germline, CDR1 PRHDT and CDR2 FYEKMQ (reference sequence). The CDR3 runs 15 residues. V dropped 2 bases and J dropped 4; count of bases not matched to a gene: 3. The CDR3 nucleotides are TGTGCCAGCAGCTTACGACTAGCGGATTACAATGAGCAGTTCTTC. It is translated as CASSLRLADYNEQFF.

A few counts support this clone. The chain couples TRBV15 to TRBJ1-2; possible D gene TRBD1, 5 bases. The CDR3 spans 15 residues. Trimming removed 1 base at V and 3 bases at J, with 12 bases between. Germline CDR1 and CDR2: LNHNV and YYDKDF (reference sequence). The CDR3 DNA is TGTGCCACCAGCAGAGGTGGGGGGTCGGACTATGGCTACACCTTC. Amino acid sequence: CATSRGGGSDYGYTF.

To note about this clone: This sample includes further DNA sequences coding for the same CDR3. The V gene is TRBV11-2, the J gene TRBJ2-7; D is ambiguous. Trimming pared 5 bases from V and 1 base from J, leaving 3 bases between. Germline V CDR1 and CDR2: SGHAT, FQNNGV. The CDR3 is 11 residues long. This CDR3 is CASSPSYEQYF. The CDR3 nucleotides are TGTGCCAGCAGCCCATCCTACGAGCAGTACTTC.

CDR3 in amino acids: CASSRTGPSYEQYF. The CDR3 DNA reads TGTGCCAGCTCACGGACAGGGCCCTCCTACGAGCAGTACTTC. The rearrangement links TRBV18 to TRBJ2-7; 8 positions match TRBD1. V gave up 4 bases and J gave up 0 bases; unmatched junction bases: 2. The CDR3 spans 14 residues. Germline CDR1 KGHSH, CDR2 LQKENI. The whole variable domain, remainder taken from reference TRBV18 and TRBJ2-7, is NAGVMQNPRHLVRRRGQEARLRCSPMKGHSHVYWYRQLPEEGLKFMVYLQKENIIDESGMPKERFSAEFPKEGPSILRIQQVVRGDSAAYFCASSRTGPSYEQYFGPGTRLTVT.

V usage is TRBV27 and J usage is TRBJ1-5; maybe TRBD1 (6 bases). Germline-derived CDR1 and CDR2 are MNHEY and SMNVEV (reference sequence). The V gene lost 8 bases and the J gene lost 6 bases, with 14 bases spanning the gap. This CDR3 region has 13 residues. The CDR3 loop reads CASGVGRGQPQHF. CDR3 coding DNA: TGTGCCAGCGGCGTAGGCAGGGGTCAGCCCCAGCATTTT.

The rearrangement joins TRBV21-1 to TRBJ1-3; no check of the table's D call, TRBD1, against the DNA was made. TRBV21-1 is a known pseudogene. The CDR3 runs 16 residues. In DNA form, the CDR3 reads TGTGCCAGCAGCAAAGAGCCAACAGGGACTGGAAACACCATATATTTT. It codes for CASSKEPTGTGNTIYF.

This clone was observed once. The J gene is TRBJ2-3, the V gene TRBV7-9; TRBD1 matches 9 bases. CDR1 and CDR2 from the germline V gene are SEHNR and FQNEAQ (reference sequence). The CDR3 totals 16 residues. With 2 bases clipped from V and 4 bases from J, the junction kept 7 bases outside the gene matches. The CDR3 is CASSLWGGQGSDTQYF. CDR3 nucleotide sequence: TGTGCCAGCAGCTTATGGGGGGGACAGGGATCAGATACGCAGTATTTT.

V is TRBV19 and J is TRBJ1-5; 9 bases agree with TRBD1. From germline, CDR1 is LNHDA and CDR2 SQIVND (reference sequence). The CDR3 consists of 15 residues. The junction had 9 bases not matched to a gene; V was cut back by 5 bases and J by 7 bases. Written as DNA, the CDR3 is TGTGCCAGTAGTCGGGACAGGGAACAGGGGCAGCCCCAGCATTTT. It is translated as CASSRDREQGQPQHF.

This chain links TRBV28 with TRBJ1-5; no firm D call. Trimming shortened V by 2 bases and J by 4 bases, and 9 bases separated the two germline ends. The germline V gene encodes CDR1 MDHEN and CDR2 SYDVKM. This CDR3 is built from 14 residues. DNA of the CDR3: TGTGCCAGCAGTTTAAACTGGGAGAATCAGCCCCAGCATTTT. This translates into CASSLNWENQPQHF. The variable domain in full, with the rest retrieved from reference TRBV28 and TRBJ1-5, is DVKVTQSSRYLVKRTGEKVFLECVQDMDHENMFWYRQDPGLGLRLIYFSYDVKMKEKGDIPEGYSVSREKKERFSLILESASTNQTSMYLCASSLNWENQPQHFGDGTRLSIL.